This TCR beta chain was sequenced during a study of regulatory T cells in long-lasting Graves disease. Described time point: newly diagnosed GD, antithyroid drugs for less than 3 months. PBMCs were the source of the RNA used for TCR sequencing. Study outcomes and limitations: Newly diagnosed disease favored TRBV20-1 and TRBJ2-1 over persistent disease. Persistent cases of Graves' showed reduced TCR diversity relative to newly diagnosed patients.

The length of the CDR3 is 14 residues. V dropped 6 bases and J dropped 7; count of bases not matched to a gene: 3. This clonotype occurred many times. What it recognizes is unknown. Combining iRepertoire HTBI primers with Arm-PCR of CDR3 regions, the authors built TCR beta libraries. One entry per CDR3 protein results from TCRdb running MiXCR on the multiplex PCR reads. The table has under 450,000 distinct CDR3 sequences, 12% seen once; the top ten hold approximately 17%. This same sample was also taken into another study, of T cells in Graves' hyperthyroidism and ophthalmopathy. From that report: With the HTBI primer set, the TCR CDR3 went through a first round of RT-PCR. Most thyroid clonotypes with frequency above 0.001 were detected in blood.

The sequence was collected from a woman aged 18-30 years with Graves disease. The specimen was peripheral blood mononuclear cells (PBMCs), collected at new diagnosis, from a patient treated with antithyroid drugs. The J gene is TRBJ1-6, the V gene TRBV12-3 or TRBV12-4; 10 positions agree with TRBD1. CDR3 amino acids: CASRTGGRNSPLHF. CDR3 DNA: TGTGCCAGCAGGACAGGGGGCAGGAATTCACCCCTCCACTTT.